This passage covers 9 T cell receptor beta chains from one sample sequenced in a study of graft-versus-host responses after intestinal transplantation. The assay was immunoSEQ multiplex PCR, and TCRdb's table has in-frame clones only and misses some. The repertoire has some 85,000 clones, around nine tenths of them found once; the top ten carry about 8%. For these receptors, no antigen is known. The sequencing used unstimulated CD8+ T cells sorted from spleen or lymph node cells, collected before transplant. The receptors derive from a human donor who was the organ donor for an intestinal transplant.

This clone was counted ten times or more. The CDR3 region is CASSPQEAVSSYEQYF. Here the CDR3 DNA reads TGTGCCAGCAGCCCCCAAGAGGCGGTGAGCTCCTACGAGCAGTACTTC. The rearrangement joins TRBV7-9 to TRBJ2-7; D uncertain. V gave up 5 bases and J gave up 0 bases, with 17 bases separating them. From germline, CDR1 is SEHNR and CDR2 FQNEAQ (reference sequence). CDR3 length equals 16 residues. Variable domain in full (rest from reference TRBV7-9 and TRBJ2-7): DTGVSQNPRHKITKRGQNVTFRCDPISEHNRLYWYRQTLGQGPEFLTYFQNEAQLEKSRLLSDRFSAERPKGSFSTLEIQRTEQGDSAMYLCASSPQEAVSSYEQYFGPGTRLTVT.

The chain recombines TRBV28 with TRBJ1-5; possible D gene TRBD1, 5 bases. The CDR3 is made up of 15 amino acids. Deletions cut 8 bases from V and 6 bases from J, with 20 bases between. Germline V gives CDR1 MDHEN, CDR2 SYDVKM. CDR3 sequence: CASSVYYGGSQPQHF. The CDR3 DNA is TGTGCCAGCTCAGTTTATTACGGGGGGAGTCAGCCCCAGCATTTT. Full variable domain (remainder filled in from reference TRBV28 and TRBJ1-5): DVKVTQSSRYLVKRTGEKVFLECVQDMDHENMFWYRQDPGLGLRLIYFSYDVKMKEKGDIPEGYSVSREKKERFSLILESASTNQTSMYLCASSVYYGGSQPQHFGDGTRLSIL.

The chain recombines TRBV19 with TRBJ1-3; D remains unclear. The germline V and J ends were trimmed by 7 bases and 8 bases, with 18 bases remaining between them. The germline V gene encodes CDR1 LNHDA and CDR2 SQIVND (reference sequence). The CDR3 contains 14 residues. The CDR3 loop reads CASTPVWNGDTIYF. The DNA for the CDR3 is TGTGCCAGTACCCCGGTGTGGAATGGGGACACCATATATTTT.

V and J are TRBV4-1 and TRBJ2-5, with D unresolved. The CDR3 extends over 16 amino acids. The V and J ends lost 0 bases and 5 bases respectively, with 16 bases between them. The germline gives CDR1 MGHRA, CDR2 YSYEKL. The CDR3 bases are TGCGCCAGCAGCCAAGATCCCCCACCAGATCTTGAGACCCAGTACTTC. It specifies CASSQDPPPDLETQYF.

The CDR3 DNA is TGCGCCAGCAGTGTCCGGGGTACTAGCACAGATACGCAGTATTTT. The encoded protein is CASSVRGTSTDTQYF. This chain uses TRBV5-1 with TRBJ2-3; D perhaps matches TRBD2 (5 bases). Per germline, CDR1 SGHRS and CDR2 YFSETQ. Trimming removed 5 bases from V and 0 bases from J, with 13 bases in between. The CDR3 runs to 15 residues.

The V gene is TRBV7-9, the J gene TRBJ1-1, with D possibly TRBD1 on 6 matching bases. Trimming removed 4 bases at V and 7 bases at J, with 13 bases between. This CDR3 has 13 residues. CDR1 and CDR2 (germline): SEHNR, FQNEAQ (reference sequence). The CDR3 reads CASSYNTGNEAFF. In nucleotides, the CDR3 is TGTGCCAGCAGCTACAACACAGGGAATGAAGCTTTCTTT.

The V and J genes are TRBV7-9 and TRBJ2-2, with D possibly called TRBD1 or TRBD2 (5 bases each). The CDR3 runs to 12 residues. Trimming took 5 bases from V and 8 from J, leaving 9 bases between them. Germline loops: CDR1 SEHNR, CDR2 FQNEAQ (reference sequence). The CDR3 sequence is CASSLGAGELFF. As DNA, the CDR3 is TGTGCCAGCAGCCTCGGGGCAGGGGAGCTGTTTTTT.

The CDR3 sequence: CATLGGQGYNEQFF. CDR3 bases: TGTGCCACCCTGGGGGGACAGGGTTACAATGAGCAGTTCTTC. The V and J genes are TRBV2 and TRBJ2-1, with 9 bases aligning to TRBD1. The CDR3 contains 14 residues. J was trimmed by 4 bases and V by 10 bases; bases with no gene match: 8. Per germline, CDR1 SNHLY and CDR2 FYNNEI.

Worth noting for this clone: An end of the junction does not agree with germline; a read error may underlie this. The chain is built from TRBV5-6 and TRBJ2-4; maybe TRBD2 (6 bases). The V gene's germline CDR1 is SGHDT and CDR2 YYEEEE. There are 12 residues in the CDR3. The CDR3 DNA reads TGTGCCAGCAGCTTGGCCGCAAGGGACTGGGACTTC. Translation gives CASSLAARDWDF.